This T cell receptor (beta chain) was recorded in a study of regulatory T cells in long-lasting Graves disease. Trimming cost V 0 bases and J 6 bases; bases outside gene matches: 8. The V gene's germline CDR1 is SGHTA and CDR2 FQGNSA. This CDR3 has 16 amino acids. This clonotype was observed many times. Time point described: newly diagnosed GD, antithyroid drugs for less than 3 months. The TCR library was made from RNA extracted from PBMCs. Investigators prepared the TCR beta libraries by applying iRepertoire HTBI primers and Arm-PCR of CDR3 regions. TCRdb itself ran the multiplex PCR reads through MiXCR, one entry per CDR3 protein. In the table there are 350,000 to 500,000 distinct CDR3 sequences, less than 20% of which are singletons. The same data also contributed to another study, on T cells in Graves' hyperthyroidism and ophthalmopathy. That investigation notes: Every diagnosis used clinical symptoms, serum thyroxine and TRAb, thyroid ultrasound and orbital computed tomography.

The source was peripheral blood mononuclear cells (PBMCs), collected at new diagnosis, from a patient treated with antithyroid drugs. The chain combines TRBV7-2 with TRBJ2-1; 7 bases map to TRBD2. The TCR comes from a woman aged 18-29 years with Graves disease. The CDR3 DNA sequence: TGTGCCAGCAGCTTAGCGGGAGCGGGAAGGGCCAATGAGCAGTTCTTC. Its translation: CASSLAGAGRANEQFF.